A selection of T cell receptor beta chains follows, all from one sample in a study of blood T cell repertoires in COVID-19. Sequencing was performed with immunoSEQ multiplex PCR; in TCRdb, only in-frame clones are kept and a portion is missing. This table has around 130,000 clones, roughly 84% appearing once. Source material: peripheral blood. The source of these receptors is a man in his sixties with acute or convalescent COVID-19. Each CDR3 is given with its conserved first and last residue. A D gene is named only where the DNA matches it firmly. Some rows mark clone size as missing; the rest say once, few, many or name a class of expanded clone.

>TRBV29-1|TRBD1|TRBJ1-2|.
CSVELRTGGGDGYTF
TGCAGCGTTGAACTCCGGACAGGGGGTGGAGATGGCTACACCTTC
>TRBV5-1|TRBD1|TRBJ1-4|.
CASSFRTGKDEKLFF
TGCGCCAGCAGCTTTAGGACAGGGAAGGACGAAAAACTGTTTTTT
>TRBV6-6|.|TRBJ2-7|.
CASSRGQTGGEQYF
TGTGCCAGCAGTCGCGGACAGACCGGTGGGGAGCAGTACTTC
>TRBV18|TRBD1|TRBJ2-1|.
CASSSGTGDNEQFF
TGTGCCAGCTCCTCTGGGACAGGGGACAATGAGCAGTTCTTC
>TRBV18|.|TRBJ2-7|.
CASSPPSGSYEQYF
TGTGCCAGCTCACCACCGTCCGGGTCCTACGAGCAGTACTTC
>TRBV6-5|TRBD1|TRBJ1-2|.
CASSYSTGTGGYGYTF
TGTGCCAGCAGTTATTCAACCGGGACAGGGGGCTATGGCTACACCTTC
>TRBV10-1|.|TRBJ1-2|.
CASSESVLIWEPGQMDGYTF
TGCGCCAGCAGTGAGTCAGTTCTTATTTGGGAGCCAGGACAGATGGATGGCTACACCTTC
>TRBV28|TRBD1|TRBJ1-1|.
CASSPSARQGWAEAFF
TGTGCCAGCAGTCCTTCCGCCAGACAGGGGTGGGCTGAAGCTTTCTTT
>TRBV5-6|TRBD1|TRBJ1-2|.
CASSSRDRVRGYTF
TGTGCCAGCAGCTCGCGGGACAGGGTCCGTGGCTACACCTTC
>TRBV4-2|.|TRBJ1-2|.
CASSQDGRGSDYGYTF
TGTGCCAGCAGCCAAGATGGGAGGGGGTCTGACTATGGCTACACCTTC
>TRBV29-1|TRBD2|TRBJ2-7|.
CSTRTSGRGEQYF
TGCAGCACCAGGACTAGCGGGAGAGGCGAGCAGTACTTC
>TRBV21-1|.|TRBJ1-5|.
CASSTRGSQPQHF
TGTGCCAGCAGCACCCGAGGCAGTCAGCCCCAGCATTTT
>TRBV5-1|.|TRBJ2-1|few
CASSRGQGGDNEQFF
TGCGCCAGCAGCCGAGGGCAGGGCGGGGACAATGAGCAGTTCTTC
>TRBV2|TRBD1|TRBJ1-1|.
CASNRQGGDTEAFF
TGTGCCAGCAATCGACAGGGAGGCGACACTGAAGCTTTCTTT
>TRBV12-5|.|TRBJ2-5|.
CASGLSTDYGQTETQYF
TGTGCTAGTGGTTTGTCTACGGATTATGGGCAAACAGAGACCCAGTACTTC
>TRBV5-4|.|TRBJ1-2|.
CASSLEGAYGYTF
TGTGCCAGCAGCTTGGAAGGGGCCTATGGCTACACCTTC
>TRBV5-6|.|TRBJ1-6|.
CASSLGPGQSFSLHF
TGTGCCAGCAGCTTGGGCCCGGGACAAAGTTTTTCCCTCCACTTT
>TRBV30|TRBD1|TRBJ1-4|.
CAWSDVTRTGGPEKLFF
TGTGCCTGGAGTGACGTTACTAGGACAGGGGGCCCTGAAAAACTGTTTTTT
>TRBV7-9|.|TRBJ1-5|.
CASGRGRSNQPQHF
TGTGCCAGCGGAAGGGGCCGCAGCAATCAGCCCCAGCATTTT
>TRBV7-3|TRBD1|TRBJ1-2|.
CASSTTGGNYGYTF
TGTGCCAGCAGCACGACAGGGGGTAACTATGGCTACACCTTC
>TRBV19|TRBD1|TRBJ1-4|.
CASSDGTGANEKLFF
TGTGCCAGTAGTGATGGGACAGGGGCAAATGAAAAACTGTTTTTT
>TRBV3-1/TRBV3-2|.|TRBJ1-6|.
CASSQGQSHSPLHF
TGTGCCAGCAGCCAAGGACAGTCCCATTCACCCCTCCACTTT
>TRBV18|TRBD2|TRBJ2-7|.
CASSPLSGSSYEQYF
TGTGCCAGCTCACCCCTTAGCGGGAGCTCCTACGAGCAGTACTTC
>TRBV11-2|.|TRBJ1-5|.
CASSLDAGLNQPQHF
TGTGCCAGCAGCTTAGATGCAGGACTCAATCAGCCCCAGCATTTT
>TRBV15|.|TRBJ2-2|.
CATSTTQGGTGELFF
TGTGCCACCAGCACAACTCAGGGGGGTACCGGGGAGCTGTTTTTT
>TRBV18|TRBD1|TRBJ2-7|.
CASSPPGTGGVEQYF
TGTGCCAGCTCACCACCGGGGACAGGGGGTGTTGAGCAGTACTTC
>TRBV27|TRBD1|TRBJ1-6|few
CASSDRGGSPLHF
TGTGCCAGCAGTGACAGGGGCGGTTCACCCCTCCACTTT
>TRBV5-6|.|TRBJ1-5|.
CASSLSGQSHQPQHF
TGTGCCAGCAGCTTGTCAGGGCAATCTCATCAGCCCCAGCATTTT